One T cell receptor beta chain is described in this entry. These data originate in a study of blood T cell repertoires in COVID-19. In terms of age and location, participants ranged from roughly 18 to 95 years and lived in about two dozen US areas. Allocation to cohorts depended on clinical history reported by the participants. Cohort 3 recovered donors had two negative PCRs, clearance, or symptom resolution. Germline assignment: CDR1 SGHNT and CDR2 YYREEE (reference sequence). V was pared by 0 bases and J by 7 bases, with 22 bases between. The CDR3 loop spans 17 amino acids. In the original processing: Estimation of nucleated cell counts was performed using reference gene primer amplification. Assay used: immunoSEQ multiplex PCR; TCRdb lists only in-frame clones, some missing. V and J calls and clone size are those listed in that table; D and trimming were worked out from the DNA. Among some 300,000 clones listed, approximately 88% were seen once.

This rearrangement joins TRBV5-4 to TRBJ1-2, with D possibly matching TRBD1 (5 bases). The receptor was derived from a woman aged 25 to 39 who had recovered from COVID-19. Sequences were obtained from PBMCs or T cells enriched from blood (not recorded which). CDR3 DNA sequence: TGTGCCAGCAGCTTGGCCCACATTTGGGGCGGGGCGAGTGGCTACACCTTC. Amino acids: CASSLAHIWGGASGYTF.